Below are 13 T cell receptor beta chains sequenced from a single sample in a study of blood T cells in healthy people across ages. A second about 6 to 12 cycle PCR used barcoded and J-beta primers. TCRdb passed the 5' RACE reads through MiXCR, listing each CDR3 protein once. The table has about 1.1 million distinct CDR3 sequences, 35% to 40% seen once. Sequences were obtained from blood. These receptors came from a man younger than 35 in good health.

This clonotype was counted only a few times. The chain couples TRBV4-1 to TRBJ2-1; 11 bases line up with TRBD2. This CDR3 spans 16 amino acids. Germline trimming cut 4 bases from V and 2 bases from J; bases unmatched to any gene: 4. Germline values: CDR1 MGHRA, CDR2 YSYEKL. As DNA, the CDR3 is TGCGCCAGCAGCCTCGGGACTAGCGGACCCTACAATGAGCAGTTCTTC. It yields the protein CASSLGTSGPYNEQFF.

The rearrangement joins TRBV7-2 to TRBJ1-1; possible D gene TRBD1, 5 bases. The V gene's germline CDR1 is SGHTA and CDR2 FQGNSA. V shed 5 bases and J shed 1 base, with 14 bases lying between them. This CDR3 has 15 residues. CDR3 DNA: TGTGCCAGCAGCCTCCATGGTGGGGGGAACACTGAAGCTTTCTTT. Residues: CASSLHGGGNTEAFF. Full variable domain (rest looked up from reference TRBV7-2 and TRBJ1-1): GAGVSQSPSNKVTEKGKDVELRCDPISGHTALYWYRQSLGQGLEFLIYFQGNSAPDKSGLPSDRFSAERTGGSVSTLTIQRTQQEDSAVYLCASSLHGGGNTEAFFGQGTRLTVV.

The V call is TRBV7-9, the J call TRBJ2-3; 7 bases match TRBD1. V lost 5 bases and J lost 8; bases outside the gene matches: 4. The CDR3 totals 12 residues. Germline loops: CDR1 SEHNR, CDR2 FQNEAQ (reference sequence). The CDR3 spells CASSGDRATQYF. The CDR3, as DNA: TGTGCCAGCAGCGGAGACAGGGCTACGCAGTATTTT.

The J gene is TRBJ2-5, the V gene TRBV20-1; 9 bases map to TRBD2. Trimming at V came to 3 bases and at J to 0 bases, leaving 5 bases not matched to a gene. This CDR3 has 15 amino acids. Per germline, CDR1 DFQATT and CDR2 SNEGSKA (reference sequence). The CDR3 bases are TGCAGTGCTAGGGCCCTAGCGGGGAACCAAGAGACCCAGTACTTC. Its protein product is CSARALAGNQETQYF.

This clonotype was counted a few times. V is TRBV4-3 and J is TRBJ1-2; D is possibly TRBD1 (5 bases). This CDR3 spans 14 amino acids. Trimming removed 5 bases from V and 8 bases from J, with 18 bases in between. From germline, CDR1 is LGHNA and CDR2 YSLEER. The CDR3 protein is CASSDGARRAGYTF. CDR3 DNA sequence: TGCGCCAGCAGCGACGGGGCGCGAAGAGCCGGCTACACCTTC.

This clonotype was picked up one time. The chain employs TRBV11-2 and TRBJ1-1; D possibly corresponds to TRBD1 (6 bases). The germline CDR1 and CDR2 sequences are SGHAT and FQNNGV. The CDR3 contains 15 residues. Trimming stripped 1 base from V and 6 bases from J, with 15 bases between. Here the CDR3 reads CASSLGGGRKPEAFF. In DNA form, the CDR3 reads TGTGCCAGCAGCTTAGGCGGGGGGCGCAAACCTGAAGCTTTCTTT.

The V and J genes are TRBV4-3 and TRBJ1-2; a weak D match, TRBD1 (6 bases). Between the trimmed V and J ends, which lost 0 bases and 4 bases, there was a span of 12 bases. CDR1 is LGHNA and CDR2 is YSLEER in the germline V gene. This CDR3 has 15 amino acids. This CDR3 reads CASSQDQQGIYGYTF. The CDR3 bases are TGCGCCAGCAGCCAAGATCAGCAGGGGATCTATGGCTACACCTTC.

This clonotype has only a few counts. The chain has TRBV27 and TRBJ1-5; maybe TRBD1 (5 bases). Germline V gene sequence: CDR1 MNHEY, CDR2 SMNVEV (reference sequence). V was clipped by 4 bases and J by 6 bases, with 10 bases between them. There are 13 residues in the CDR3. CDR3 nucleotide sequence: TGTGCCAGCAGTTGGGGAGGGACTCAGCCCCAGCATTTT. Its protein is CASSWGGTQPQHF.

A remark on this clonotype: This may arise from a read error, as a much more abundant clone is one base away. The V gene is TRBV5-1, the J gene TRBJ2-7; D perhaps matches TRBD1 (6 bases). This CDR3 has 14 amino acids. The V end lost 4 bases, the J end lost 1 base, and 12 bases lay between the germline ends. Germline V lookup: CDR1 SGHRS, CDR2 YFSETQ. For the CDR3, the DNA is TGCGCCAGCAGCGTAACTGGACAGTCCTACGAGCAGTACTTC. This sequence encodes CASSVTGQSYEQYF.

This clonotype was seen a few times. The V call is TRBV9, the J call TRBJ2-6; unclear D gene. Germline lookup yields CDR1 SGDLS and CDR2 YYNGEE. Trimming left V 0 bases short and J 0 bases short, with 4 bases between. The CDR3 loop spans 15 amino acids. CDR3 loop: CASSVGLSGANVLTF. CDR3 sequence (DNA): TGTGCCAGCAGCGTAGGTCTCTCTGGGGCCAACGTCCTGACTTTC.

This clonotype was seen only a few times. The rearrangement links TRBV12-3 or TRBV12-4 to TRBJ2-3, with unresolved D. Trimming removed 6 bases at V and 4 bases at J, with 17 bases between. CDR3 length equals 15 residues. The CDR3 is CASRPDFYGADTQYF. In DNA form, the CDR3 reads TGTGCCAGCAGACCCGACTTCTATGGGGCAGATACGCAGTATTTT.

This chain connects TRBV9 to TRBJ2-1; TRBD2 agrees at 7 bases. CDR1 SGDLS and CDR2 YYNGEE come from the germline V gene. Trimming removed 4 bases from V and 7 bases from J; junction bases left unmatched: 11. This CDR3 region has 15 residues. The CDR3: CASSSPGGGGNEQFF. The CDR3 nucleotides are TGTGCCAGCAGCTCCCCTGGTGGGGGGGGTAATGAGCAGTTCTTC.

The table lists this clonotype with a few counts. The chain employs TRBV7-2 and TRBJ1-4; D is possibly TRBD1 (6 bases). CDR1 is SGHTA and CDR2 is FQGNSA in the germline V gene. Trimming cost V 9 bases and J 10 bases, with 12 bases left between them. This CDR3 has 11 amino acids. In nucleotides, the CDR3 is TGTGCCAGTGAGGGGGGCGGAAAACTGTTTTTT. This translates into CASEGGGKLFF.